A selection of T cell receptor beta chains follows, all from one sample in a study of cytomegalovirus exposure and HLA in healthy donors. The table came from immunoSEQ multiplex PCR; TCRdb's copy has only in-frame clones and leaves some out. Of 100,000 to 150,000 clones in the sample, roughly 80% were seen once. The sample consisted of PBMCs. The source of these receptors is a man aged 45-60 years in good health and CMV-seropositive. Both conserved end residues are part of each CDR3. A D gene is named only where the DNA matches it firmly. Size values are once, few and many counts, or a class for expanded clones, and some rows have none.

J: TRBJ2-2
size: NA
V: TRBV7-2
D: NA
CDR3: CASSFRRGYTGELFF
DNA: TGTGCCAGCAGCTTCCGGAGGGGTTACACCGGGGAGCTGTTTTTT

J: TRBJ1-5
size: few
V: TRBV6-1
D: TRBD1
CDR3: CASSADRQFNQPQHF
DNA: TGTGCCAGCAGTGCGGACAGGCAATTCAATCAGCCCCAGCATTTT

J: TRBJ2-1
size: NA
V: TRBV5-4
D: TRBD2
CDR3: CASSLGTSGVNEQFF
DNA: TGTGCCAGCAGCCTTGGGACTAGCGGGGTCAATGAGCAGTTCTTC

J: TRBJ2-3
size: NA
V: TRBV2
D: TRBD1
CDR3: CASTIRGRTDTQYF
DNA: TGTGCCAGCACTATCAGGGGGCGCACAGATACGCAGTATTTT

J: TRBJ2-2
size: NA
V: TRBV7-9
D: NA
CDR3: CASSPITANTGELFF
DNA: TGTGCCAGCAGCCCGATCACTGCGAACACCGGGGAGCTGTTTTTT

J: TRBJ1-3
size: few
V: TRBV6-4
D: NA
CDR3: CASSDNLVAVTGNTIYF
DNA: TGTGCCAGCAGTGATAATCTCGTTGCAGTAACAGGAAACACCATATATTTT

J: TRBJ1-2
size: NA
V: TRBV9
D: TRBD1
CDR3: CASSVEPQGAYDGYTF
DNA: TGTGCCAGCAGCGTAGAACCACAGGGGGCATATGATGGCTACACCTTC

J: TRBJ1-2
size: few
V: TRBV5-4
D: NA
CDR3: CASSKNTDRSGYTF
DNA: TGTGCCAGCAGCAAAAATACTGACAGGTCAGGCTACACCTTC

J: TRBJ1-4
size: NA
V: TRBV7-2
D: NA
CDR3: CASSLRWEGLDEKLFF
DNA: TGTGCCAGCAGCTTAAGATGGGAGGGCCTGGATGAAAAACTGTTTTTT

J: TRBJ1-5
size: NA
V: TRBV7-2
D: NA
CDR3: CASSPWTASNQPQHF
DNA: TGTGCCAGCAGCCCGTGGACAGCTAGCAATCAGCCCCAGCATTTT

J: TRBJ2-3
size: NA
V: TRBV5-4
D: TRBD2
CDR3: CASSLVTSGAGDTQYF
DNA: TGTGCCAGCAGCTTGGTGACTAGCGGGGCGGGAGATACGCAGTATTTT

J: TRBJ1-4
size: NA
V: TRBV28
D: NA
CDR3: CASSFRAGRLFF
DNA: TGTGCCAGCAGTTTTAGGGCAGGGCGGTTGTTTTTT

J: TRBJ2-3
size: NA
V: TRBV5-1
D: TRBD2
CDR3: CASSLGAGGPDTQYF
DNA: TGCGCCAGCAGCTTGGGGGCGGGAGGGCCAGATACGCAGTATTTT

J: TRBJ1-1
size: NA
V: TRBV6-5
D: TRBD1
CDR3: CASSYVGTGYGAFF
DNA: TGTGCCAGCAGTTACGTTGGGACAGGGTATGGGGCTTTCTTT

J: TRBJ2-5
size: NA
V: TRBV23-1
D: TRBD1
CDR3: CASSPDRGLSETQYF
DNA: TGCGCCAGCAGTCCGGACAGGGGTCTGTCAGAGACCCAGTACTTC

J: TRBJ2-1
size: NA
V: TRBV6-5
D: NA
CDR3: CASSYDREYNEQFF
DNA: TGTGCCAGCAGTTACGACCGGGAGTACAATGAGCAGTTCTTC

J: TRBJ2-1
size: NA
V: TRBV23-1
D: NA
CDR3: CASSQCRPVANNEQFF
DNA: TGCGCCAGCAGTCAATGCCGCCCGGTAGCGAACAATGAGCAGTTCTTC

J: TRBJ2-7
size: NA
V: TRBV6-1
D: TRBD1
CDR3: CASSLDRGPSYEQYF
DNA: TGTGCCAGCAGTTTAGACAGGGGCCCTTCCTACGAGCAGTACTTC

J: TRBJ1-1
size: NA
V: TRBV19
D: TRBD1
CDR3: CASREWAGGWGTEAFF
DNA: TGTGCCAGTAGAGAGTGGGCAGGGGGCTGGGGCACTGAAGCTTTCTTT

J: TRBJ2-7
size: NA
V: TRBV7-2
D: NA
CDR3: CASSPPGPGLTSYEQYF
DNA: TGTGCCAGCAGCCCTCCTGGCCCGGGACTTACCTCCTACGAGCAGTACTTC

J: TRBJ1-1
size: NA
V: TRBV5-1
D: NA
CDR3: CASSLGGAEAEAFF
DNA: TGCGCCAGCAGCTTGGGCGGGGCGGAGGCAGAAGCTTTCTTT

J: TRBJ2-7
size: NA
V: TRBV5-1
D: TRBD2
CDR3: CASSLEREENEQYF
DNA: TGCGCCAGCAGCTTGGAGCGGGAAGAAAACGAGCAGTACTTC